This entry lists 19 T cell receptor beta chains sequenced from one sample in a study of cytomegalovirus exposure and HLA in healthy donors. PCR amplification relied on 60 Vbeta primers (plus 13 Jbeta primers). Profiling relied on immunoSEQ multiplex PCR, and the TCRdb table lists in-frame clones only, not all of them. This table holds under 150,000 clones, roughly 80% found once. The sequenced sample was PBMCs. These receptors originate from a young man in good health and CMV-seronegative.

The rearrangement uses TRBV7-6 and TRBJ1-2; 9 positions agree with TRBD1. Germline-derived CDR1 and CDR2 are SGHVS and FNYEAQ. The CDR3 length is 19 residues. V dropped 6 bases and J dropped 0; count of bases not matched to a gene: 17. CDR3 DNA sequence: TGTGCCAGCAGTTCCCGGACAGGGGAAGGGGATACTTCTAACTATGGCTACACCTTC. This gives the protein CASSSRTGEGDTSNYGYTF.

The V and J genes are TRBV30 and TRBJ1-5; D uncertain. Trimming took 5 bases from V and 1 from J, leaving 9 bases between them. Germline values: CDR1 GTSNPN, CDR2 SVGIG (reference sequence). CDR3 length: 13 amino acids. In DNA, the CDR3 is TGTGCCTGGGGGCCAGACAGCAATCAGCCCCAGCATTTT. Its protein product is CAWGPDSNQPQHF.

A note on this clone: The same CDR3 arises from other DNA sequences in this sample as well. The CDR3 is CASSLGGTDYGYTF. In DNA form, the CDR3 reads TGTGCCAGCAGCTTAGGGGGGACAGATTATGGCTACACCTTC. The rearrangement uses TRBV7-8 and TRBJ1-2; 7 bases agree with TRBD1. V trimming: 1 base; J trimming: 5 bases; junction bases outside the gene matches: 4. The CDR3 is 14 residues long. Germline-derived CDR1 and CDR2 are SGHVS and FQNEAQ.

The rearrangement links TRBV4-3 to TRBJ1-6; D is unclear. Germline V lookup: CDR1 LGHNA, CDR2 YSLEER. This CDR3 spans 16 amino acids. V dropped 1 base and J dropped 4 bases, with 11 bases sitting between them. DNA for the CDR3: TGCGCCAGCAGCCAAGTGGGTCCGGGGTATAATTCACCCCTCCACTTT. It yields the protein CASSQVGPGYNSPLHF.

The V gene is TRBV28, the J gene TRBJ2-3; D is uncertain. Germline CDR1 MDHEN, CDR2 SYDVKM. Trimming removed 1 base at V and 2 bases at J, with 10 bases between. The CDR3 is 15 amino acids. CDR3 sequence: CASSLSEQLTDTQYF. CDR3 DNA sequence: TGTGCCAGCAGTTTATCAGAACAGCTCACAGATACGCAGTATTTT.

V is TRBV7-3 and J is TRBJ2-2; D uncertain. Trimming left V 5 bases short and J 3 bases short, with 10 bases between. Germline V CDR1 and CDR2: SGHTA, FQGTGA. This CDR3 comprises 14 residues. CDR3 bases: TGTGCCAGCAGCGCTTCCACTCACACCGGGGAGCTGTTTTTT. Residues: CASSASTHTGELFF.

The chain employs TRBV27 and TRBJ1-2; 9 bases align to TRBD1. V was clipped by 4 bases and J by 0 bases; unmatched bases: 9. This CDR3 is 17 amino acids long. The germline V gene encodes CDR1 MNHEY and CDR2 SMNVEV (reference sequence). The CDR3 sequence is CASSSTPHRGPNYGYTF. CDR3 DNA sequence: TGTGCCAGCAGTTCCACGCCACACAGGGGGCCTAACTATGGCTACACCTTC.

This clone has only a few counts. In DNA form, the CDR3 reads TGTGCCAGCAGCTTCTCCTCGGACAGGGGCTGTGAAGCTTTCTTT. Its translation: CASSFSSDRGCEAFF. V is TRBV7-6 and J is TRBJ1-1; 9 bases agree with TRBD1. Germline CDR1 is SGHVS and CDR2 is FNYEAQ. CDR3 length: 15 residues. V gave up 3 bases and J gave up 7 bases; unmatched junction bases: 9.

This chain connects TRBV19 to TRBJ2-1; weak D call: TRBD1 (5 bases). Germline V gives CDR1 LNHDA, CDR2 SQIVND (reference sequence). This CDR3 spans 14 amino acids. Trimming took off 7 bases at V and 7 bases at J, with 17 bases between the two ends. The CDR3: CASKHTPDINEQFF. The CDR3 DNA reads as TGTGCCAGTAAACATACGCCGGACATAAATGAGCAGTTCTTC.

The chain couples TRBV9 to TRBJ1-6; D might be TRBD1 (6 bases). Germline loops: CDR1 SGDLS, CDR2 YYNGEE. The CDR3 sequence is 16 residues long. V was pared by 3 bases and J by 7 bases, with 17 bases between. The CDR3 loop reads CASSDSRGFNNSPLHF. In DNA form, the CDR3 reads TGTGCCAGCAGCGACAGCAGGGGTTTTAACAATTCACCCCTCCACTTT.

V usage is TRBV4-3 and J usage is TRBJ1-1, with D maybe TRBD1 (6 bases). Trimming stripped 4 bases from V and 6 bases from J, with 12 bases between. The CDR3 runs to 13 residues. The V gene's germline CDR1 is LGHNA and CDR2 YSLEER. For the CDR3, the DNA is TGCGCCAGCAGCCTCCTATCAGGGGCTGAAGCTTTCTTT. It codes for CASSLLSGAEAFF.

The chain joins TRBV27 to TRBJ2-1, with TRBD2 matching over 14 bases. The CDR3 extends over 17 amino acids. Germline CDR1 MNHEY, CDR2 SMNVEV (reference sequence). J gave up 2 bases and V 5 bases, and 5 bases lay outside the gene matches. CDR3 DNA sequence: TGTGCCAGCAGTCCCGGACTAGCGGGGGGACCCTACAATGAGCAGTTCTTC. It codes for CASSPGLAGGPYNEQFF.

The CDR3 nucleotides read TGTGCCAGCAGCCCACCCAATGGGCCGAGCTACGAGCAGTACTTC. Translating gives CASSPPNGPSYEQYF. The chain couples TRBV7-9 to TRBJ2-7, with D uncertain. Germline CDR1 is SEHNR and CDR2 is FQNEAQ (reference sequence). V was trimmed by 5 bases and J by 3 bases, leaving 17 bases between them. The CDR3 is 15 amino acids.

The rearrangement uses TRBV9 and TRBJ2-1; 7 bases are shared with TRBD2. Germline assignment: CDR1 SGDLS and CDR2 YYNGEE. The CDR3 spans 17 residues. V was clipped by 4 bases and J by 2 bases; unmatched bases: 12. CDR3 sequence (DNA): TGTGCCAGCAGCATGGGGAGGCGGCTAGCGGCCTACAATGAGCAGTTCTTC. It codes for CASSMGRRLAAYNEQFF.

The chain combines TRBV9 with TRBJ1-6; 10 bases are a match to TRBD1. The CDR3 is 13 residues long. V was clipped by 4 bases and J by 14 bases; unmatched bases: 6. Germline CDR1 and CDR2: SGDLS and YYNGEE. The CDR3 nucleotides read TGTGCCAGCAGCAGGACAGGGGGGTTAGCCCTCCACTTT. This encodes CASSRTGGLALHF. The full variable domain, rest sourced from reference TRBV9 and TRBJ1-6, is DSGVTQTPKHLITATGQRVTLRCSPRSGDLSVYWYQQSLDQGLQFLIQYYNGEERAKGNILERFSAQQFPDLHSELNLSSLELGDSALYFCASSRTGGLALHFGNGTRLTVT.

The chain is built from TRBV27 and TRBJ2-7, with TRBD1 identical over 10 bases. The CDR3 length is 15 residues. V was clipped by 3 bases and J by 6 bases; unmatched bases: 8. Germline V gene sequence: CDR1 MNHEY, CDR2 SMNVEV (reference sequence). The CDR3 loop is CASSFGRQGAGEQYF. In DNA form, the CDR3 reads TGTGCCAGCAGTTTTGGAAGACAGGGGGCGGGCGAGCAGTACTTC.

This chain joins TRBV5-6 and TRBJ1-5, with D possibly matching TRBD1 (6 bases). This CDR3 is built from 14 residues. Trimming stripped 1 base from V and 7 bases from J, with 12 bases between. CDR1 SGHDT and CDR2 YYEEEE come from the germline V gene. The CDR3, as DNA: TGTGCCAGCAGCTTGAAGGGGGGGCTGCAGCCCCAGCATTTT. This encodes CASSLKGGLQPQHF. The full variable domain, in which reference TRBV5-6 and TRBJ1-5 provide the parts outside the CDR3, is DAGVTQSPTHLIKTRGQQVTLRCSPKSGHDTVSWYQQALGQGPQFIFQYYEEEERQRGNFPDRFSGHQFPNYSSELNVNALLLGDSALYLCASSLKGGLQPQHFGDGTRLSIL.

The V gene is TRBV19, the J gene TRBJ2-5, with D uncertain. TRBJ2-7 explains the end of the DNA better; the J call may be wrong. The germline V gene encodes CDR1 LNHDA and CDR2 SQIVND (reference sequence). CDR3 length equals 12 residues. The CDR3, as DNA: TGTGCCAGTAGTATTTCAACGAACGAGCAGTACTTC. This codes for CASSISTNEQYF.

This sequence joins TRBV9 and TRBJ1-1, with 12 bases that match TRBD1. CDR1 is SGDLS, CDR2 YYNGEE, per germline. With 4 bases clipped from V and 1 base from J, the junction kept 5 bases outside the gene matches. CDR3 length: 16 residues. The CDR3 here is CASSPPGQGANTEAFF. CDR3 in DNA: TGTGCCAGCAGCCCCCCGGGACAGGGGGCGAACACTGAAGCTTTCTTT.